A selection of T cell receptor beta chains follows, all from one sample in a study of T cell repertoires in cytomegalovirus infection. TCRdb re-called the reads through MiXCR, storing one row per CDR3 protein. Of under 300,000 distinct CDR3 sequences listed, 22% were seen once; the top ten hold roughly 20%. Their cognate antigens are unknown. The input for sequencing was cultured PBMCs, taken from culture after CMV antigen stimulation. The source of these receptors is a human donor in good health (CMV status not recorded). Some clones in this sample may be carry-over from other donors' samples. Each CDR3 is given with its conserved first and last residue. The order of the fields is V gene, D gene, clone size, J gene, CDR3 DNA, CDR3 protein. The D gene is left open where the match is weak. Rows may omit the clone size; those that give it use once, few, many or a size class.

v_call: TRBV6-2/TRBV6-3
d_call: NA
clone_size: few
j_call: TRBJ2-1
cdr3_nt: TGTGCCAGCAGTTACGATCCGGGTACCCTTTTCTATGAGCAGTTCTTC
cdr3_aa: CASSYDPGTLFYEQFF

v_call: TRBV27
d_call: NA
clone_size: few
j_call: TRBJ1-2
cdr3_nt: TGTGCCAGCAGTTTCCAGGGATATGGTGGCTACACCTTC
cdr3_aa: CASSFQGYGGYTF

v_call: TRBV4-1
d_call: NA
clone_size: few
j_call: TRBJ1-1
cdr3_nt: TGCGCCAGCAGCCAACCCGGACAGAAGAACACTGAAGCTTTCTTT
cdr3_aa: CASSQPGQKNTEAFF

v_call: TRBV10-3
d_call: TRBD1
clone_size: NA
j_call: TRBJ1-1
cdr3_nt: TGTGCCATCAGTGAGCCAGCGAGGACAGGGGGAGCTGAAGCTTTCTTT
cdr3_aa: CAISEPARTGGAEAFF

v_call: TRBV28
d_call: TRBD2
clone_size: many
j_call: TRBJ2-7
cdr3_nt: TGTGCCAGCAGTCCCCGCCTACGGACTAGCGGGAGGACCTACGAGCAGTACTTC
cdr3_aa: CASSPRLRTSGRTYEQYF

v_call: TRBV7-8
d_call: TRBD2
clone_size: NA
j_call: TRBJ2-1
cdr3_nt: TGTGCCAGCAGCTTGGGGGGGGCGGGAGGTAGCTACAATGAGCAGTTCTTC
cdr3_aa: CASSLGGAGGSYNEQFF

v_call: TRBV5-6
d_call: TRBD2
clone_size: NA
j_call: TRBJ2-2
cdr3_nt: TGTGCCAGCAGCCCTTCAAGACTAGCGGCTTACACCGGGGAGCTGTTTTTT
cdr3_aa: CASSPSRLAAYTGELFF

v_call: TRBV12-3/TRBV12-4
d_call: NA
clone_size: many
j_call: TRBJ1-4
cdr3_nt: TGTGCCAGCAGTTTCAGGGCAGGGGAGTCTGAAAAACTGTTTTTT
cdr3_aa: CASSFRAGESEKLFF

v_call: TRBV11-1
d_call: TRBD2
clone_size: NA
j_call: TRBJ2-1
cdr3_nt: TGTGCCAGCAGCTTGACGCGGACTAGTCCTTCCTACAATGAGCAGTTCTTC
cdr3_aa: CASSLTRTSPSYNEQFF

v_call: TRBV5-8
d_call: NA
clone_size: NA
j_call: TRBJ1-5
cdr3_nt: TGTGCCAGCAGCTTGGTAGAGCCTCTCAATCAGCCCCAGCATTTT
cdr3_aa: CASSLVEPLNQPQHF

v_call: TRBV7-9
d_call: TRBD2
clone_size: many
j_call: TRBJ2-1
cdr3_nt: TGTGCCAGCAGCGTAACTAGCGGGAGAAACAATGAGCAGTTCTTC
cdr3_aa: CASSVTSGRNNEQFF

v_call: TRBV6-5
d_call: NA
clone_size: NA
j_call: TRBJ2-2
cdr3_nt: TGTGCCAGCAGTTACTCGAGGGCCGGGGAGCTGTTTTTT
cdr3_aa: CASSYSRAGELFF

v_call: TRBV27
d_call: NA
clone_size: NA
j_call: TRBJ2-1
cdr3_nt: TGTGCCAGTAGACGGGGCGGGTCCTACAATGAGCAGTTCTTC
cdr3_aa: CASRRGGSYNEQFF

v_call: TRBV20-1
d_call: TRBD2
clone_size: few
j_call: TRBJ2-7
cdr3_nt: TGCAGTGCTAGAGTTGCGGGAGGGCCTTCCTACGAGCAGTACTTC
cdr3_aa: CSARVAGGPSYEQYF

v_call: TRBV20-1
d_call: NA
clone_size: few
j_call: TRBJ1-5
cdr3_nt: TGCAGTGCTAGTGCCAGCCTAGGGGTTGGGAGCAATCAGCCCCAGCATTTT
cdr3_aa: CSASASLGVGSNQPQHF

v_call: TRBV12-3/TRBV12-4
d_call: TRBD1
clone_size: few
j_call: TRBJ2-5
cdr3_nt: TGTGCCAGCAGTTTAGGGGACAGCCAAGAGACCCAGTACTTC
cdr3_aa: CASSLGDSQETQYF

v_call: TRBV11-2
d_call: NA
clone_size: few
j_call: TRBJ1-5
cdr3_nt: TGTGCCAGCAGCTTAGACAGACTGGGGTCTCAGCCCCAGCATTTT
cdr3_aa: CASSLDRLGSQPQHF

v_call: TRBV5-6
d_call: TRBD2
clone_size: few
j_call: TRBJ2-1
cdr3_nt: TGTGCCAGCAGCCATACTAGCGGCTCCTACAATGAGCAGTTCTTC
cdr3_aa: CASSHTSGSYNEQFF

v_call: TRBV6-2/TRBV6-3
d_call: TRBD1
clone_size: NA
j_call: TRBJ2-1
cdr3_nt: TGTGCCAGCAGTCTAAGCCGGGACAGTATCGATGAGCAGTTCTTC
cdr3_aa: CASSLSRDSIDEQFF

v_call: TRBV7-2
d_call: NA
clone_size: few
j_call: TRBJ1-4
cdr3_nt: TGTGCCAGCACACAGCAGACAGTCTTGGATGAAAAACTGTTTTTT
cdr3_aa: CASTQQTVLDEKLFF

v_call: TRBV11-1
d_call: TRBD2
clone_size: many
j_call: TRBJ2-3
cdr3_nt: TGTGCCAGCAGCCGGACTAGCGGGAGAACCAGCACAGATACGCAGTATTTT
cdr3_aa: CASSRTSGRTSTDTQYF

v_call: TRBV19
d_call: NA
clone_size: NA
j_call: TRBJ1-2
cdr3_nt: TGTGCCAGTACCCGGCCGGGACAAGCATATGGCTACACCTTC
cdr3_aa: CASTRPGQAYGYTF

v_call: TRBV6-2/TRBV6-3
d_call: NA
clone_size: NA
j_call: TRBJ1-2
cdr3_nt: TGTGCCAGCAGTTACTCGAGTCCTGGGATCATTAGTGGCTACACCTTC
cdr3_aa: CASSYSSPGIISGYTF

v_call: TRBV11-2
d_call: NA
clone_size: many
j_call: TRBJ2-5
cdr3_nt: TGTGCCAGCACCCCAAATGGGAGGCGGGGTGGGGGGGAGACCCAGTACTTC
cdr3_aa: CASTPNGRRGGGETQYF

v_call: TRBV28
d_call: NA
clone_size: NA
j_call: TRBJ2-3
cdr3_nt: TGTGCCAGTGAGAGGGGGACGGCAGATACGCAGTATTTT
cdr3_aa: CASERGTADTQYF

v_call: TRBV4-2
d_call: TRBD1
clone_size: once
j_call: TRBJ1-4
cdr3_nt: TGTACCAGCAGCCAAGGAAATGAGGGGGCGCCGCGAAACGAAAAACTGTTTTTT
cdr3_aa: CTSSQGNEGAPRNEKLFF

v_call: TRBV18
d_call: NA
clone_size: many
j_call: TRBJ2-2
cdr3_nt: TGTGCCAGCCCTACGCACGGGTGGAACACCGGGGAGCTGTTTTTT
cdr3_aa: CASPTHGWNTGELFF

v_call: TRBV7-6
d_call: NA
clone_size: NA
j_call: TRBJ2-3
cdr3_nt: TGTGCCAGCAGGACCTACACCGATGCTACGCAGTATTTT
cdr3_aa: CASRTYTDATQYF

v_call: TRBV6-5
d_call: NA
clone_size: NA
j_call: TRBJ1-3
cdr3_nt: TGTGCCAGCACGCTTGGAAACACCATATATTTT
cdr3_aa: CASTLGNTIYF

v_call: TRBV6-1
d_call: NA
clone_size: NA
j_call: TRBJ1-4
cdr3_nt: TGTGCCAGCAGTGAACGGAAAGAAAAACTGTTTTTT
cdr3_aa: CASSERKEKLFF

v_call: TRBV2
d_call: NA
clone_size: few
j_call: TRBJ2-4
cdr3_nt: TGTGCCAGCAGTCCCGCGGGTGGTAGGGGGAAATACTTC
cdr3_aa: CASSPAGGRGKYF

v_call: TRBV7-8
d_call: NA
clone_size: many
j_call: TRBJ2-7
cdr3_nt: TGTGCCAGCAGCTCCCCCCCCCGCTACGAGCAGTACTTC
cdr3_aa: CASSSPPRYEQYF

v_call: TRBV5-4
d_call: NA
clone_size: few
j_call: TRBJ2-7
cdr3_nt: TGTGCCAGCAGCTCTCAGCTAGAGCAGTACTTC
cdr3_aa: CASSSQLEQYF

v_call: TRBV7-4
d_call: NA
clone_size: NA
j_call: TRBJ2-7
cdr3_nt: TGTGCCAGCAGCTTAGCGGTCGGGACATGGGCCGAGCAGTACTTC
cdr3_aa: CASSLAVGTWAEQYF

v_call: TRBV7-9
d_call: TRBD2
clone_size: NA
j_call: TRBJ2-1
cdr3_nt: TGTGCCAGCAGCCCAGGCGGTCTAGCGGGAGTTGTAAATGAGCAGTTCTTC
cdr3_aa: CASSPGGLAGVVNEQFF

v_call: TRBV18
d_call: TRBD1
clone_size: many
j_call: TRBJ2-5
cdr3_nt: TGTGCCAGCTCACCACTAAGAGGACAGGGGGGAACGGAGACCCAGTACTTC
cdr3_aa: CASSPLRGQGGTETQYF

v_call: TRBV15
d_call: NA
clone_size: many
j_call: TRBJ2-3
cdr3_nt: TGTGCCACCAGCAGAGTTGGGGGCCGAGGATCAGATACGCAGTATTTT
cdr3_aa: CATSRVGGRGSDTQYF

v_call: TRBV24-1
d_call: NA
clone_size: many
j_call: TRBJ2-5
cdr3_nt: TGTGCCACCAGTGACCCCTTGGAAGACAACAGGGAGGAGACCCAGTACTTC
cdr3_aa: CATSDPLEDNREETQYF

v_call: TRBV20-1
d_call: NA
clone_size: few
j_call: TRBJ2-2
cdr3_nt: TGCAGTGCCACCCGGGACGGGATGCCCGGGGAGCTGTTTTTT
cdr3_aa: CSATRDGMPGELFF

v_call: TRBV6-1
d_call: NA
clone_size: many
j_call: TRBJ1-3
cdr3_nt: TGTGCCACAAACAGAGTCTCTGGAAACACCATATATTTT
cdr3_aa: CATNRVSGNTIYF

v_call: TRBV7-2
d_call: NA
clone_size: NA
j_call: TRBJ1-3
cdr3_nt: TGTGCCAGCAGCCGGGGACCCAAGAGCTCTGGAAACATCATATATTTT
cdr3_aa: CASSRGPKSSGNIIYF

v_call: TRBV7-8
d_call: TRBD1
clone_size: NA
j_call: TRBJ1-1
cdr3_nt: TGTGCCAGCAGCTTAGGTTTTCGGACAGGCGCGGGAACGATGGACACTGAAGCTTTCTTT
cdr3_aa: CASSLGFRTGAGTMDTEAFF

v_call: TRBV3-1
d_call: NA
clone_size: NA
j_call: TRBJ1-5
cdr3_nt: TGTGCCAGCAGCCAAGGGAAAACAGGAGGCAATCAGCCCCAGCATTTT
cdr3_aa: CASSQGKTGGNQPQHF

v_call: TRBV12-3/TRBV12-4
d_call: TRBD2
clone_size: many
j_call: TRBJ2-1
cdr3_nt: TGTGCCAGCAGTCAAAGACTAGCGGGAGTTTCGGATGAGCAGTTCTTC
cdr3_aa: CASSQRLAGVSDEQFF

v_call: TRBV4-3
d_call: TRBD2
clone_size: many
j_call: TRBJ2-5
cdr3_nt: TGCGCCAGCAGCCAGGGGGGACTAGCGTTCGAAGAGGGGACCCAGTACTTC
cdr3_aa: CASSQGGLAFEEGTQYF

v_call: TRBV7-2
d_call: NA
clone_size: many
j_call: TRBJ1-2
cdr3_nt: TGTGCCAGCAGCTTGCAGGAGCCCCTCTATGGCTACACCTTC
cdr3_aa: CASSLQEPLYGYTF